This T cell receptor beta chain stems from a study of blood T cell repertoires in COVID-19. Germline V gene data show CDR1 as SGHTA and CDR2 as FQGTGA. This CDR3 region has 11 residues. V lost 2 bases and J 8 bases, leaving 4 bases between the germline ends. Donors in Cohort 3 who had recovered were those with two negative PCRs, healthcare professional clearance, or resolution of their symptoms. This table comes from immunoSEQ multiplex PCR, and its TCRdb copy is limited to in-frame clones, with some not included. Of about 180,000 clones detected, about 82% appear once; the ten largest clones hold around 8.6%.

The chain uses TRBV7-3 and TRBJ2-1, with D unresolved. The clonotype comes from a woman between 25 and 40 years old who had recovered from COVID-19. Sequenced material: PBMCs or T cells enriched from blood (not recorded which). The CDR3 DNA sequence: TGTGCCAGCAGCTTATCGGATGAGCAGTTCTTC. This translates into CASSLSDEQFF.